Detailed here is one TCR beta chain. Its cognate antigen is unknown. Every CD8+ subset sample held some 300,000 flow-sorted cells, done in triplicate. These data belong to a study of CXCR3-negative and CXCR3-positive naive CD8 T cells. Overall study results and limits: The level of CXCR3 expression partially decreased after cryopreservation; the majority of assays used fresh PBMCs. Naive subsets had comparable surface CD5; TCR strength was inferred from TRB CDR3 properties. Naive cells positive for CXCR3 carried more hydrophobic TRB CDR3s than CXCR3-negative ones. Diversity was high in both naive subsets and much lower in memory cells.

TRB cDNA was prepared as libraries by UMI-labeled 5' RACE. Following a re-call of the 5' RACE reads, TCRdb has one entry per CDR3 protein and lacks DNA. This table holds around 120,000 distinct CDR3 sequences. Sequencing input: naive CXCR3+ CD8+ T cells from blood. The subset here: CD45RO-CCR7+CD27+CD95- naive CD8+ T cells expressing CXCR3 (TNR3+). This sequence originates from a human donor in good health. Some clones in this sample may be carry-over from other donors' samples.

CDR3 protein: CATDRTQRGKTQYF. The V and J genes are TRBV28 and TRBJ2-5; TCRdb reports TRBD1, a call that lacks DNA to check it against. Germline CDR1 MDHEN, CDR2 SYDVKM. The CDR3 covers 14 residues.